The 28 T cell receptor beta chains listed next were all sequenced from one sample in a study of immune heterogeneity within non-small cell lung tumors. The starting template was genomic DNA from bulk tumor, roughly 610 ng per sample. Primary tumors were biopsied several times each, far apart, intraoperatively. The study cohort was described as untreated, and its members had newly diagnosed non-small cell lung cancer. They went on to have curative surgery. TCR beta CDR3 amplification used multiplex PCR with 32 V and 13 J primers. TCRdb ran MiXCR on the multiplex PCR reads and lists one entry per CDR3 protein. The repertoire holds 9,500 to 12,000 distinct CDR3 sequences, with approximately 18% as singletons. Sequencing was done on a sample of lung tumor tissue. The receptors were gathered from a man in his sixties with non-small cell lung cancer.

V is TRBV5-1 and J is TRBJ1-1; TRBD1 might be the D (5 bases). Deletions cut 1 base from V and 0 bases from J, with 10 bases between. The CDR3 has 15 amino acids. Germline CDR1 SGHRS, CDR2 YFSETQ. The CDR3 DNA sequence: TGCGCCAGCAGCTTGCCGGGGCACATGAACACTGAAGCTTTCTTT. Translated, it gives CASSLPGHMNTEAFF.

In this sample, this clonotype turned up many times. The CDR3 DNA follows: TGTGCCAGCAGCCGCGGGGGTCCCTACGAGCAGTACTTC. Protein product: CASSRGGPYEQYF. This chain connects TRBV27 to TRBJ2-7; 7 bases are shared with TRBD2. V lost 6 bases to trimming and J lost 2 bases; unmatched junction nucleotides: 4. The CDR3 sequence is 13 residues long. Germline CDR1 and CDR2: MNHEY and SMNVEV (reference sequence).

This chain connects TRBV12-3 or TRBV12-4 to TRBJ2-5; unclear D gene. CDR3 length: 12 residues. V lost 6 bases to trimming and J lost 7 bases, with 12 bases between them. CDR3 bases: TGTGCCAGCAGACCTGCCACGGGGACCCAGTACTTC. It codes for CASRPATGTQYF.

In the case of this clonotype: This could be a read error, since a much larger clone is one nucleotide away. This rearrangement joins TRBV6-2 or TRBV6-3 to TRBJ2-7; D is uncertain. Looked up from germline, CDR1 is MNHEY and CDR2 is SVGEGT. V was trimmed by 5 bases and J by 9 bases, leaving 23 bases between them. CDR3 length: 15 residues. The CDR3, as DNA: TGTGCCAGCAGTACTCTGACCGGAACCCTTAACATGCAGTACTTC. Translated: CASSTLTGTLNMQYF.

This clonotype has a handful of counts. This may arise from a read error, as a much more abundant clone is one base away. This rearrangement joins TRBV9 to TRBJ2-1, with 9 bases matching TRBD2. Looked up from germline, CDR1 is SGDLS and CDR2 is YYNGEE. CDR3 length equals 16 residues. The CDR3 sequence is CASSVSAGGSRTEQLF. DNA of the CDR3: TGTGCCAGCAGCGTATCAGCGGGAGGCTCCAGGACTGAGCAGCTCTTC.

This clonotype qualifies as medium-sized. The chain carries TRBV30 and TRBJ2-7, with D perhaps TRBD2 (6 bases). Trimming shortened V by 3 bases and J by 2 bases, and 32 bases separated the two germline ends. Germline V gene sequence: CDR1 GTSNPN, CDR2 SVGIG (reference sequence). CDR3 length: 20 amino acids. As DNA, the CDR3 is TGTGCCTGGAGCTGGCTCGGGACTGGCTTTTCTCGGGAAAAAACCTACGAGCAGTACTTC. Its translation is CAWSWLGTGFSREKTYEQYF.

By share of the sample, this clonotype is medium-sized. The gene calls are TRBV16 and TRBJ1-6; 9 bases agree with TRBD1. CDR1 KGHSY and CDR2 FQNENV come from the germline V gene. V dropped 4 bases and J dropped 7; count of bases not matched to a gene: 11. This CDR3 region has 17 residues. CDR3 sequence: CASSRQTGGLGNSPLHF. The CDR3 DNA follows: TGTGCCAGCAGCCGTCAAACAGGGGGCTTGGGGAATTCACCCCTCCACTTT.

This clonotype was counted between two and nine times. The chain combines TRBV27 with TRBJ2-5; 16 bases line up with TRBD2. CDR3 length: 19 residues. CDR1 and CDR2 from the germline V gene are MNHEY and SMNVEV (reference sequence). V trimming: 6 bases; J trimming: 4 bases; junction bases outside the gene matches: 14. The CDR3 region is CASRGTSGRAFTVRETQYF. CDR3 sequence (DNA): TGTGCCAGCAGAGGGACTAGCGGGAGGGCTTTCACGGTTCGAGAGACCCAGTACTTC.

This clonotype was detected only a few times. Just one base apart from a much larger clone, this may be a read error. The rearrangement joins TRBV28 to TRBJ2-7, with 9 bases matching TRBD2. The ends lost 4 bases at V and 3 bases at J; junction bases unmatched: 7. This CDR3 spans 15 amino acids. Germline V CDR1 and CDR2: MDHEN, SYDVKM. CDR3 loop: CASSSSGMTLYEQYF. As DNA, the CDR3 is TGTGCCAGCAGTTCTAGCGGGATGACTCTCTACGAGCAGTACTTC.

This clonotype was picked up a small number of times. The chain is built from TRBV30 and TRBJ1-1; TRBD1 might be the D (6 bases). Trimming cost V 2 bases and J 5 bases, with 15 bases left between them. This CDR3 contains 14 residues. The germline V gene encodes CDR1 GTSNPN and CDR2 SVGIG (reference sequence). The DNA for the CDR3 is TGTGCCTGGAGTTCAAACAGGGATCGGACTGAAGCTTTCTTT. Translating it yields CAWSSNRDRTEAFF.

This clonotype was counted a few times. The chain couples TRBV4-2 to TRBJ1-5; 8 nucleotides agree with TRBD1. V dropped 2 bases and J dropped 7; count of bases not matched to a gene: 10. The CDR3 has 16 amino acids. Germline V gene sequence: CDR1 LGHNA, CDR2 YNFKEQ. The CDR3 is CASSQSPTGANQPQHF. Here the CDR3 DNA reads TGTGCCAGCAGCCAATCTCCGACAGGGGCTAACCAGCCCCAGCATTTT.

By sample share, this clonotype is medium-sized (0.01 to 0.1%). The CDR3 region is CASSQGQNNSPLHF. CDR3 sequence (DNA): TGCGCCAGCAGCCAGGGACAGAATAATTCACCCCTCCACTTT. The V gene is TRBV5-1, the J gene TRBJ1-6, with 7 bases aligning to TRBD1. The CDR3 runs 14 residues. Germline-derived CDR1 and CDR2 are SGHRS and YFSETQ. V dropped 4 bases and J dropped 5; count of bases not matched to a gene: 3.

V and J are TRBV5-6 and TRBJ2-1; a weak D match, TRBD1 (8 bases). V dropped 5 bases and J dropped 3 bases, with 15 bases sitting between them. This CDR3 has 15 amino acids. In germline, CDR1 is SGHDT, CDR2 YYEEEE. CDR3 residues: CASRHRGGGYNEQFF. The DNA for the CDR3 is TGTGCCAGCAGACACAGGGGGGGCGGCTACAATGAGCAGTTCTTC.

This clonotype was counted between two and nine times. This chain joins TRBV4-1 and TRBJ1-4; D gene unclear. The CDR3 contains 17 residues. Trimming took 0 bases from V and 0 from J, leaving 11 bases between them. The V gene's germline CDR1 is MGHRA and CDR2 YSYEKL. This CDR3 reads CASSQDRIDATNEKLFF. CDR3 sequence (DNA): TGCGCCAGCAGCCAAGATCGAATTGACGCAACTAATGAAAAACTGTTTTTT.

By its share, this clonotype is medium-sized. The CDR3 DNA reads as TGTGCTGCTGCTCGGGGCCTAAATTCACCCCTCCACTTT. Translating it yields CAAARGLNSPLHF. The genes are TRBV28 and TRBJ1-6, with a weak D call TRBD1 (5 bases). This CDR3 spans 13 amino acids. In germline, CDR1 is MDHEN, CDR2 SYDVKM.

The V call is TRBV6-2 or TRBV6-3, the J call TRBJ1-2, with D perhaps matching TRBD1 (6 bases). V was shortened by 7 bases and J by 5 bases, with 17 bases between the two germline ends. Germline lookup yields CDR1 MNHEY and CDR2 SVGEGT. This CDR3 has 14 residues. The CDR3 sequence: CASTLRGGSYGYTF. The CDR3 DNA follows: TGTGCCAGCACATTAAGGGGGGGTTCTTATGGCTACACCTTC.

The chain is built from TRBV5-5 and TRBJ1-5, with D uncertain. CDR1 SGHKS and CDR2 YYEKEE come from the germline V gene (reference sequence). Trimming removed 3 bases from V and 0 bases from J, with 13 bases in between. This CDR3 region has 16 residues. The CDR3 here is CASSSLPGNSNQPQHF. Here the CDR3 DNA reads TGTGCCAGCAGCTCCCTCCCAGGCAATAGCAATCAGCCCCAGCATTTT.

This rearrangement joins TRBV4-2 to TRBJ2-1; TRBD2 matches at 10 bases. The CDR3 has 16 residues. Germline V gene lookup returns CDR1 LGHNA and CDR2 YNFKEQ. V gave up 2 bases and J gave up 7 bases; unmatched junction bases: 8. The CDR3 DNA sequence: TGTGCCAGCAGCCAAATCGATGGGACTAGCGAGAATGAGCAGTTCTTC. It translates to CASSQIDGTSENEQFF.

This clonotype is medium-sized. This chain links TRBV5-1 with TRBJ1-3; D possibly corresponds to TRBD1 (5 bases). In germline, CDR1 is SGHRS, CDR2 YFSETQ. With 3 bases removed from V and 4 bases from J, the gap between germline ends came to 20 bases. The CDR3 runs to 17 residues. In nucleotides, the CDR3 is TGCGCCAGCAGCTGGGGGACGCCTGGCCCGGGAGGAAACACCATATATTTT. Protein: CASSWGTPGPGGNTIYF.

Notes on this clonotype: Being one base from a much bigger clone, this may be a read error. The rearrangement uses TRBV3-1 and TRBJ2-7; 9 nucleotides align to TRBD2. The length of the CDR3 is 15 residues. The germline V gene encodes CDR1 LGHDT and CDR2 YNNKEL (reference sequence). The CDR3 DNA reads TGTGCCAGCAGACAAGAATACGGCGGGAGGGCCGAGCAGTACTTC. Its translation: CASRQEYGGRAEQYF.

This chain joins TRBV6-1 and TRBJ1-2, with D perhaps matching TRBD1 (5 bases). V gave up 0 bases and J gave up 3 bases, with 14 bases separating them. The CDR3 runs 16 residues. Germline V gene data show CDR1 as MNHNS and CDR2 as SASEGT. The CDR3 region is CASSEARAGSYYGYTF. The CDR3 bases are TGTGCCAGCAGTGAAGCGCGGGCAGGGAGCTACTATGGCTACACCTTC.

This clonotype was counted a single time. This chain joins TRBV5-6 and TRBJ2-3; D could derive from TRBD1 or TRBD2 (5 bases each). The CDR3 is 17 amino acids. CDR1 is SGHDT and CDR2 is YYEEEE in the germline V gene. The V gene lost 4 bases and the J gene lost 2 bases, with 20 bases spanning the gap. The CDR3 here is CASSRFDGTSYTDTQYF. The CDR3 DNA reads TGTGCCAGCAGCCGCTTCGACGGGACGAGTTACACAGATACGCAGTATTTT.

The gene calls are TRBV6-1 and TRBJ2-1, with D possibly being TRBD1 (6 bases). Germline V gene lookup returns CDR1 MNHNS and CDR2 SASEGT. V dropped 0 bases and J dropped 4 bases, with 7 bases sitting between them. The CDR3 spans 14 residues. CDR3 nucleotide sequence: TGTGCCAGCAGTGAAGCGGGACAATACAATGAGCAGTTCTTC. The encoded protein is CASSEAGQYNEQFF.

By share, this clonotype counts as medium-sized. This chain uses TRBV11-3 with TRBJ1-1, with 7 bases that match TRBD1. Trimming took 5 bases from V and 3 from J; bases not matched to a gene: 6. Germline V gives CDR1 SGHNT, CDR2 YENEEA. CDR3 length: 14 amino acids. The CDR3: CASSGRQGHTEAFF. CDR3 nucleotide sequence: TGTGCCAGCAGCGGGCGACAGGGTCACACTGAAGCTTTCTTT. Full variable domain (outside the CDR3, taken from reference TRBV11-3 and TRBJ1-1): EAGVVQSPRYKIIEKKQPVAFWCNPISGHNTLYWYLQNLGQGPELLIRYENEEAVDDSQLPKDRFSAERLKGVDSTLKIQPAELGDSAVYLCASSGRQGHTEAFFGQGTRLTVV.

By sample share, this clonotype is medium-sized. The CDR3: CASSLNAGQGLTNYGYTF. The CDR3 DNA reads as TGCGCCAGCAGCTTGAACGCGGGACAGGGTCTCACTAACTATGGCTACACCTTC. The chain recombines TRBV5-1 with TRBJ1-2; 9 nucleotides match TRBD1. Germline V gene data show CDR1 as SGHRS and CDR2 as YFSETQ. The CDR3 has 18 amino acids. The V segment lost 1 base and the J segment 0 bases; nucleotides outside the gene matches: 10. The full variable domain, in which reference TRBV5-1 and TRBJ1-2 provide the parts outside the CDR3, is KAGVTQTPRYLIKTRGQQVTLSCSPISGHRSVSWYQQTPGQGLQFLFEYFSETQRNKGNFPGRFSGRQFSNSRSEMNVSTLELGDSALYLCASSLNAGQGLTNYGYTFGSGTRLTVV.

The rearrangement joins TRBV20-1 to TRBJ2-3; 9 nucleotides match TRBD1. The CDR3 spans 15 residues. Per the germline V gene, CDR1 is DFQATT and CDR2 is SNEGSKA (reference sequence). V lost 5 bases and J lost 4; bases outside the gene matches: 10. CDR3 DNA: TGCAGTGCTGGTACGGGACAGGGTCGGGCAGATACGCAGTATTTT. This sequence encodes CSAGTGQGRADTQYF.

This chain connects TRBV6-1 to TRBJ2-1; unclear D gene. The length of the CDR3 is 15 residues. V gave up 5 bases and J gave up 0 bases, with 11 bases separating them. Looked up from germline, CDR1 is MNHNS and CDR2 is SASEGT. CDR3 residues: CASSPRMVSYNEQFF. CDR3 in DNA: TGTGCCAGCAGTCCCAGGATGGTCTCCTACAATGAGCAGTTCTTC.

This clonotype is judged medium-sized. This chain uses TRBV6-5 with TRBJ1-1; D might be TRBD1 (5 bases). The CDR3 runs to 14 residues. The germline V and J ends were trimmed by 0 bases and 4 bases, with 9 bases remaining between them. Germline V gene lookup returns CDR1 MNHEY and CDR2 SVGAGI. The CDR3 sequence: CASSYSAGITEAFF. DNA of the CDR3: TGTGCCAGCAGTTACTCGGCAGGGATCACTGAAGCTTTCTTT.